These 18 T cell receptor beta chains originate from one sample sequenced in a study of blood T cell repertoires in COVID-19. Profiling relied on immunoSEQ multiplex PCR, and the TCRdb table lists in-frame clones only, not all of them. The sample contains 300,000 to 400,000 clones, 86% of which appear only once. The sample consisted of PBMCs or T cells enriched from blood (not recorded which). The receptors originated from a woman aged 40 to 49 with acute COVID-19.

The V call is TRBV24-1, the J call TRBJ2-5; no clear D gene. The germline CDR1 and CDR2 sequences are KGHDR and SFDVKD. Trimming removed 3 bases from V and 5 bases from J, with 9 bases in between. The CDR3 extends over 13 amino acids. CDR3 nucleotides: TGTGCCACCAGTGATCTAGGCGACGAGACCCAGTACTTC. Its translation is CATSDLGDETQYF.

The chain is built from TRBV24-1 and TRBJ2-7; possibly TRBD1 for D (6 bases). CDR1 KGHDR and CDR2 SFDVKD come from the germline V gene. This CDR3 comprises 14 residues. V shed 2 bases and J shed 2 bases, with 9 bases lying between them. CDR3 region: CATSDSDRPYEQYF. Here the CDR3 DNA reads TGTGCCACCAGTGATTCGGACAGACCCTACGAGCAGTACTTC.

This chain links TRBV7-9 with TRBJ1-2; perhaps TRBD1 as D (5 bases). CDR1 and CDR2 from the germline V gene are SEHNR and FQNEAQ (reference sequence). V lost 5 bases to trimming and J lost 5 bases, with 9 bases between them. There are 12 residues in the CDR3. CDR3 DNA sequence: TGTGCCAGCAGCCAGACAGATTATGGCTACACCTTC. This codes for CASSQTDYGYTF.

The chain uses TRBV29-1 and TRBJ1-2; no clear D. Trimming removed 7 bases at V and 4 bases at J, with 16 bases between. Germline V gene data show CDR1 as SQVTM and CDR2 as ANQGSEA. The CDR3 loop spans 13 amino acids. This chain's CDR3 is CSGEDTTGYGYTF. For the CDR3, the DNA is TGCAGCGGAGAAGACACTACCGGCTATGGCTACACCTTC.

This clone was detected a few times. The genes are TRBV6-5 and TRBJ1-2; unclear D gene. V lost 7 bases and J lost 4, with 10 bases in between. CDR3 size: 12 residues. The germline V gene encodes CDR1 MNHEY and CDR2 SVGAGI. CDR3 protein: CASTTGSYGYTF. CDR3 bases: TGTGCCAGCACGACGGGGAGCTATGGCTACACCTTC.

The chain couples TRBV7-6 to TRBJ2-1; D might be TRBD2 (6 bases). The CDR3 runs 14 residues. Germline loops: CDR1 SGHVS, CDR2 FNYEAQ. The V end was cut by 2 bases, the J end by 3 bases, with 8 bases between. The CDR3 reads CASSLQGGYNEQFF. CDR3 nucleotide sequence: TGTGCCAGCAGCTTACAGGGAGGCTACAATGAGCAGTTCTTC. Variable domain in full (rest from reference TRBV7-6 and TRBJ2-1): GAGVSQSPRYKVTKRGQDVALRCDPISGHVSLYWYRQALGQGPEFLTYFNYEAQQDKSGLPNDRFSAERPEGSISTLTIQRTEQRDSAMYRCASSLQGGYNEQFFGPGTRLTVL.

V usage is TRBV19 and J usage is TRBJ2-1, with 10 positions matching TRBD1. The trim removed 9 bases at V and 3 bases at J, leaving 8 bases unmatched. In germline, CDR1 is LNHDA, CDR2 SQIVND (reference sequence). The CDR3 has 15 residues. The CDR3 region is CASHPGTGVYNEQFF. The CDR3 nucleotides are TGTGCCAGCCATCCCGGGACAGGGGTCTACAATGAGCAGTTCTTC.

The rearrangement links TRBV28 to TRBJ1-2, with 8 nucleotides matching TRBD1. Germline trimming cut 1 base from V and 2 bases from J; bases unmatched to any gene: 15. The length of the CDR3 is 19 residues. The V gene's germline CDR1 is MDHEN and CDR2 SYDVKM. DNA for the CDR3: TGTGCCAGCAGTTTATTACCACAGACAGGGGTTGGTAAAAACTATGGCTACACCTTC. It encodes CASSLLPQTGVGKNYGYTF.

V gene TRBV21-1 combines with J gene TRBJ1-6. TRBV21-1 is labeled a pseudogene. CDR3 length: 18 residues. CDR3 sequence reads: CASSTGGGGRSYNSPLHF. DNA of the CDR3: TGTGCCAGCAGCACCGGGGGAGGCGGAAGGTCCTATAATTCACCCCTCCACTTT.

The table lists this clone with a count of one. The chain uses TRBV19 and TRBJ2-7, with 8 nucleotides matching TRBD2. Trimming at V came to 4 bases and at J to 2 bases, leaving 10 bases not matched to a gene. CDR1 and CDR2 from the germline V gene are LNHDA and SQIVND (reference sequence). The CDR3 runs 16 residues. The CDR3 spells CASSKTLAGKTYEQYF. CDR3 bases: TGTGCCAGTAGTAAGACTCTAGCGGGCAAAACCTACGAGCAGTACTTC.

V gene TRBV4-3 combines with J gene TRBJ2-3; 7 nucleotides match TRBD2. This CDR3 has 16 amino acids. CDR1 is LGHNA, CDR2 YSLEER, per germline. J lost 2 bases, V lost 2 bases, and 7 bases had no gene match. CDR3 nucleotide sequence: TGCGCCAGCAGCCAAAGACTAGCCCTGGACACAGATACGCAGTATTTT. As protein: CASSQRLALDTDTQYF.

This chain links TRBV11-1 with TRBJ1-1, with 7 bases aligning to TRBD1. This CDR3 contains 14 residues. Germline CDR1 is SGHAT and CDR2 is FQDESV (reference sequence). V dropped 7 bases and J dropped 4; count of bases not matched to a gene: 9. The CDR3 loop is CASTPTGVGTEAFF. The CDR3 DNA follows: TGTGCCAGCACCCCAACAGGGGTCGGCACTGAAGCTTTCTTT.

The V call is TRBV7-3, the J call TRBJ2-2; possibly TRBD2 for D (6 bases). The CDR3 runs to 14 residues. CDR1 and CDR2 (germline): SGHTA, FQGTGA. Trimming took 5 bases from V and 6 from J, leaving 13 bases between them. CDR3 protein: CASSRFGGPGELFF. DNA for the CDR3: TGTGCCAGCAGCAGGTTCGGGGGACCCGGGGAGCTGTTTTTT.

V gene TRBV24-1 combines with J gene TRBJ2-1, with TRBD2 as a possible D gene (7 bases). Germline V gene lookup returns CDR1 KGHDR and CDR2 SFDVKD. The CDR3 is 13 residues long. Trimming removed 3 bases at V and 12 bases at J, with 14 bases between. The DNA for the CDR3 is TGTGCCACCAGTGATCCTGGACTAGGGGGGCAGTTCTTC. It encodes CATSDPGLGGQFF.

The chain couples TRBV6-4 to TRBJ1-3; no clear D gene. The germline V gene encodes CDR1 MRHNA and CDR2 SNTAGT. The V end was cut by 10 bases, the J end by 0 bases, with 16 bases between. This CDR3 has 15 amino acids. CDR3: CATLAGRISGNTIYF. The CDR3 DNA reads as TGTGCCACCTTGGCAGGCCGGATCTCTGGAAACACCATATATTTT.

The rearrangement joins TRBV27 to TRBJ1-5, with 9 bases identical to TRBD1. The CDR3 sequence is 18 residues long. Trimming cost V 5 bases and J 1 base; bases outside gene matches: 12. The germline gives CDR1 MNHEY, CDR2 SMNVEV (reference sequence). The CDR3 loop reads CASSGRDRERQSNQPQHF. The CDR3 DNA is TGTGCCAGCAGTGGCCGGGACAGGGAAAGACAAAGCAATCAGCCCCAGCATTTT.

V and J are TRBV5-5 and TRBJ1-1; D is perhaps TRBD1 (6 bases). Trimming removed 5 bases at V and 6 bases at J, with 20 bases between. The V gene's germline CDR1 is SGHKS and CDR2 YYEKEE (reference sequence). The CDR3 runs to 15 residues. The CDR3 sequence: CASRVEQGVSSEAFF. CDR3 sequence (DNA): TGTGCCAGCAGAGTTGAACAGGGTGTAAGCTCTGAAGCTTTCTTT.

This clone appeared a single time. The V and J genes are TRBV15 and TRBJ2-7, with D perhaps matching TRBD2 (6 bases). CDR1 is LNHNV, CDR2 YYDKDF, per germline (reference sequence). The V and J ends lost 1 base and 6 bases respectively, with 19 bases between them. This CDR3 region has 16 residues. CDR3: CATSRGSELAIGEQYF. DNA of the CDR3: TGTGCCACCAGCAGAGGATCCGAACTAGCAATTGGCGAGCAGTACTTC.